This T cell receptor (beta chain) was observed in a study of cytomegalovirus exposure and HLA in healthy donors. General observations from the study: Most TCR sequences proved rare, with some public TCRs found in many donors. Certain indistinguishable V segments, among them TRBV6-2 and TRBV6-3, were excluded. Further analysis was carried out later, and it showed several of the most significant clusters appearing linked to common viral pathogens.

This CDR3 has 15 residues. V lost 1 base to trimming and J lost 7 bases, with 11 bases between them. Per the germline V gene, CDR1 is LNHDA and CDR2 is SQIVND (reference sequence). A note on this clone: Its antigen remains unidentified.

PCR involved 60 Vbeta and 13 Jbeta primers. This table comes from immunoSEQ multiplex PCR, and its TCRdb copy is limited to in-frame clones, with some not included. This table holds 80,000 or so clones, more than 75% found once. Sequenced input: PBMCs. This clonotype originated in a man in his forties in good health and CMV-seronegative. The chain has TRBV19 and TRBJ1-6; D uncertain. CDR3 coding DNA: TGTGCCAGTAGTATAGGAAGAGTTTTCAATTCACCCCTCCACTTT. It encodes CASSIGRVFNSPLHF.